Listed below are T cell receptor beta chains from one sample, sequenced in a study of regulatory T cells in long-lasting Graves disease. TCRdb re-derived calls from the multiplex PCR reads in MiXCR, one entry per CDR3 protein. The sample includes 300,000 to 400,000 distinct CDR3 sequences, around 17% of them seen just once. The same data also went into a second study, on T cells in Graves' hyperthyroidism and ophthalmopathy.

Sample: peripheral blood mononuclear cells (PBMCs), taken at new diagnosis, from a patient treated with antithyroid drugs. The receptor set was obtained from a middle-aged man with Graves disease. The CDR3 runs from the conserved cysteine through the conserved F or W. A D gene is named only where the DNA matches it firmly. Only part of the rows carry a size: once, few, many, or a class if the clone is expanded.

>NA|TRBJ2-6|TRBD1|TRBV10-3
TGTGCCATCAGTCCCGGGACAGGGGCTCATTCTGGGGCCAACGTCCTGACTTTC
CAISPGTGAHSGANVLTF
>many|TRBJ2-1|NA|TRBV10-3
TGTGCCATCAGTGAGTCGAGAAGCGGCTCCTACAATGAGCAGTTCTTC
CAISESRSGSYNEQFF
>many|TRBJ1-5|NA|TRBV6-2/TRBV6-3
TGTGCCAGCAGTTACGTGGACGTATACAATCAGCCCCAGCATTTT
CASSYVDVYNQPQHF
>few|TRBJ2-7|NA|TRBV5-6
TGTGCCAGCAGCTTGGCAGGGGCAGACGGGCAGTACTTC
CASSLAGADGQYF
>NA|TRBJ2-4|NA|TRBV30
TGTGCCTGGAGTGTTTGGAGGGCCCGGGCCAAAAACATTCAGTACTTC
CAWSVWRARAKNIQYF
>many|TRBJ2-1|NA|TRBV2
TGTGCCAGCATAGAGACGGGAGACAATGAGCAGTTCTTC
CASIETGDNEQFF
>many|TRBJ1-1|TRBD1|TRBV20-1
TGCAGTGCTAGGGACAGGCGACATAACACTGAAGCTTTCTTT
CSARDRRHNTEAFF
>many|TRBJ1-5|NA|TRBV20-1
TGCAGTGCTAGTTTTCAGCCAAATCAGCCCCAGCATTTT
CSASFQPNQPQHF
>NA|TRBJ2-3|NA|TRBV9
TGTGCCAGCAGCGTAAGCGGATTGGGGGGTGCAGATACGCAGTATTTT
CASSVSGLGGADTQYF
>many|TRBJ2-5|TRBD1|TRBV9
TGTGCCAGCAGCGTGGGACAGAAAGAGACCCAGTACTTC
CASSVGQKETQYF
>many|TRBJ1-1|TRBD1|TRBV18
TGTGCCAGCTCATCATCCTTGACAGGGTGGAACACTGAAGCTTTCTTT
CASSSSLTGWNTEAFF
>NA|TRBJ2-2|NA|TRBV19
TGTGCCAGTAGTATAAGAGTCCCCGGGGAGCTGTTTTTT
CASSIRVPGELFF
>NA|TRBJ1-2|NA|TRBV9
TGTGCCAGCAGCGTAGCTCAGGACAGTATCTATGGCTACACCTTC
CASSVAQDSIYGYTF
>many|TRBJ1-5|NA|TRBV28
TGTGCCAGCCGAGGGTACGGCAATCAGCCCCAGCATTTT
CASRGYGNQPQHF
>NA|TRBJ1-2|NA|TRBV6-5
TGTGCCAGCAGTTTCTGGACGGATCAGTCCTTCTATGGCTACACCTTC
CASSFWTDQSFYGYTF
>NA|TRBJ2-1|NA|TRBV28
TGCGCCAGCAGCTACGGAGACCTACCGGTCCAATTGGGAGAGCAGTTCTTC
CASSYGDLPVQLGEQFF
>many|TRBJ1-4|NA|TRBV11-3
TGTGCCAGCAGCTTAGTAGCGGGTACAGCAACTAATGAAAAACTGTTTTTT
CASSLVAGTATNEKLFF
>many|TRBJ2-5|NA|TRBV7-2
TGTGCCAGCAGCTCTCCTGACATCGGGGGGACCCAGTACTTC
CASSSPDIGGTQYF
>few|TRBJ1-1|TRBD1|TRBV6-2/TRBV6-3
TGTGCCAGCAGTGAACCACCGGGACAGGGGGCGAACACTGAAGCTTTCTTT
CASSEPPGQGANTEAFF
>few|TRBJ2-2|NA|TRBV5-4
TGTGCCAGCAGCACCGGGACGGGAAAGGGCACCGGGGAGCTGTTTTTT
CASSTGTGKGTGELFF
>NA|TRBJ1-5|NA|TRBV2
TGTGCCAGTGTCGGTAGCAATCAGCCCCAGCATTTT
CASVGSNQPQHF
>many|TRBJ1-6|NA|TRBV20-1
TGCAGTGCCGCGGGACGGAAAAATTCACCCCTCCACTTT
CSAAGRKNSPLHF
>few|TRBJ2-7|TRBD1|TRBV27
TGTGCCAGCAGCTTATACCGGGACAGCCCCTACGAGCAGTACTTC
CASSLYRDSPYEQYF
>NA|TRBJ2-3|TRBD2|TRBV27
TGTGCCACCGGACTAGCGGGGAACACAGATACGCAGTATTTT
CATGLAGNTDTQYF
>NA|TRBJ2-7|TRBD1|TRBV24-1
TGTGCCACCAGTGATGCCGGACAGGGGAGGGGCGAGCAGTACTTC
CATSDAGQGRGEQYF
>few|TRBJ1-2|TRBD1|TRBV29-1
TGCAGCGCCTGGGGACAGGGCCACACCGGCTACACCTTC
CSAWGQGHTGYTF
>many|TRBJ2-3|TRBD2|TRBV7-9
TGTGCCAGCAGCTTGGGGCTAGCGGGGCTCACAGATACGCAGTATTTT
CASSLGLAGLTDTQYF
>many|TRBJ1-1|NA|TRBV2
TGTGCCTGCCGGAAACGGGGACAGAACACTGAAGCTTTCTTT
CACRKRGQNTEAFF
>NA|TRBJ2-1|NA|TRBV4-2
TGTGCCAGCAGCCAAGGATTAGGGACATCCTCCTACAATGAGCAGTTCTTC
CASSQGLGTSSYNEQFF
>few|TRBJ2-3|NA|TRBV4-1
TGCGCCAGCAGCCAGCAACCTATACTAGGGGGAACAGATACGCAGTATTTT
CASSQQPILGGTDTQYF
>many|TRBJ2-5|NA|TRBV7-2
TGTGCCAGCAGCTTAGGGTCGCATCTCGAGACCCAGTACTTC
CASSLGSHLETQYF
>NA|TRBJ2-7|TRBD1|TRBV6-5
TGTGCCAGCAGTTACTACGACAGGGACGCGTCCTACGAGCAGTACTTC
CASSYYDRDASYEQYF
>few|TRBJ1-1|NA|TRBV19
TGTGCCAGCTCTCCCCGGCGGGACATTCCGATGAACACTGAAGCTTTCTTT
CASSPRRDIPMNTEAFF
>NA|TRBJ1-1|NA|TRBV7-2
TGTGCCAGCAGCCCGACGGGGAAGGTGGACACTGAAGCTTTCTTT
CASSPTGKVDTEAFF
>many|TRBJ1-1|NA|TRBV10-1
TGCGCCAGCAGGATGACCTTGAACACTGAAGCTTTCTTT
CASRMTLNTEAFF
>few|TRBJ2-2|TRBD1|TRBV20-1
TGCAGTGCCGCCAACAGGGGGCTGGCCACCGGGGAGCTGTTTTTT
CSAANRGLATGELFF
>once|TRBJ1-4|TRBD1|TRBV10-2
TGCGCCAGCAGAAGCCAGGGGGCTGGGGATGAAAAACTGTTTTTT
CASRSQGAGDEKLFF
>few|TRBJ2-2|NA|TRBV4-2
TGTGCCAGCAGCCAAGCGGGGACAAGAGGAACCGGGGAGCTGTTTTTT
CASSQAGTRGTGELFF
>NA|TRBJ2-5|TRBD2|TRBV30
TGTGCCTGGAGTCGGGGGGGGGGGTCGGAGACCCAGTACTTC
CAWSRGGGSETQYF
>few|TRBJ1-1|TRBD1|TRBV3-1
TGTGCCAGCAGTTACAGGGGGTACACTGAAGCTTTCTTT
CASSYRGYTEAFF
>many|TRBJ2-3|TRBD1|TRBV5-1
TGCGCCAGCAGCGCGACAGGGGACGGCACAGATACGCAGTATTTT
CASSATGDGTDTQYF
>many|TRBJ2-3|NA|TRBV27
TGTGCCAGCAGTCCCTCCACAGGGAGGATAGATACGCAGTATTTT
CASSPSTGRIDTQYF
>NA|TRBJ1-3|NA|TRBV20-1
TGCAGTGCTAGAGATCGTGCCTTTTTGAACACCATATATTTT
CSARDRAFLNTIYF
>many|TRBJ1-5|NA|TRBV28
TGTGCCAGCCGTCGGGGGAATAATCAGCCCCAGCATTTT
CASRRGNNQPQHF
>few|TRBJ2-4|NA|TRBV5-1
TGCGCCAGCAGCTTGGTACCGGGGACCGCAAACATTCAGTACTTC
CASSLVPGTANIQYF
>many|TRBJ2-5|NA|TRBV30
TGTGCCTGGAGTGTAGGAGTTGCGACCCAGTACTTC
CAWSVGVATQYF
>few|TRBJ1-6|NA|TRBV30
TGTGCCTGGAGCCTCTCACAGGGCTCCTATAATTCACCCCTCCACTTT
CAWSLSQGSYNSPLHF
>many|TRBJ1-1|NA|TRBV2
TGTGCCAGCAGTGACACCGGGGGTGGGATCACTGAAGCTTTCTTT
CASSDTGGGITEAFF
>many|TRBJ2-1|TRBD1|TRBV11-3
TGTGCCAGCAGCGCCGGGACAGGGGCCCGCGGTGAGCAGTTCTTC
CASSAGTGARGEQFF
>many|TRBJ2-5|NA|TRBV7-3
TGTGCCAGCAGCCGCGGGGCTAAAGAGACCCAGTACTTC
CASSRGAKETQYF
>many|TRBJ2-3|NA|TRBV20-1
TGCAGTGCTAGAGAGTTCCCGGGGTTGGCAGATACGCAGTATTTT
CSAREFPGLADTQYF
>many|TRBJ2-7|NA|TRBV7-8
TGTGCCAGCAGGAGCACAGGGTTCTACGAGCAGTACTTC
CASRSTGFYEQYF
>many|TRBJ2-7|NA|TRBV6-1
TGTGCCAGCAGGACGCAGGGGATCTCCTACGAGCAGTACTTC
CASRTQGISYEQYF
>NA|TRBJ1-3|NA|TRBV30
TGTGCCTGGAGTTGGGGTCGCTCTGGAAACACCATATATTTT
CAWSWGRSGNTIYF
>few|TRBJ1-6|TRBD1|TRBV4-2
TGTGCCAGCAGGGAACAGGGGGCAGGGAACAATTCACCCCTCCACTTT
CASREQGAGNNSPLHF
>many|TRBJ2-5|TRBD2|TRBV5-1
TGCGCCAGCAGCCCCCCCTCGGGGGGGAAGACCCAGTACTTC
CASSPPSGGKTQYF
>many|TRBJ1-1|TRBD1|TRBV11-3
TGTGCCAGCAGTGCGGGACAGGGTTCTTTCACTGAAGCTTTCTTT
CASSAGQGSFTEAFF
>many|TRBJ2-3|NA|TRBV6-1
TGTGCCAGCCGGGAGACAAGTGATACGCAGTATTTT
CASRETSDTQYF
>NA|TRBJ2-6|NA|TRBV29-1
TGCAGCGTTGAAGAAGGCAGAACAAATTCTGGGGCCAACGTCCTGACTTTC
CSVEEGRTNSGANVLTF